Listed here are 5 T cell receptor beta chains from one sample, sequenced in a study of T cell changes during pregnancy in multiple sclerosis. Here immunoSEQ multiplex PCR was the method, and the copy in TCRdb shows in-frame clones only, minus some. The sample has 50,000 to 75,000 clones, about 93% seen once; the top ten hold 2.6%. This specimen was CD8+ T cells from peripheral blood mononuclear cells, taken in the third trimester of pregnancy. These receptors all stem from a female donor with multiple sclerosis, enrolled in a pregnancy study.

This sequence joins TRBV9 and TRBJ2-5; 9 positions match TRBD2. This CDR3 has 15 residues. J lost 5 bases, V lost 0 bases, and 5 bases had no gene match. From germline, CDR1 is SGDLS and CDR2 YYNGEE. The CDR3 protein is CASSVEAGGGETQYF. CDR3 DNA: TGTGCCAGCAGCGTAGAGGCGGGAGGGGGTGAGACCCAGTACTTC.

V gene TRBV5-1 combines with J gene TRBJ2-5; TRBD2 matches 10 bases. V was pared by 0 bases and J by 5 bases, with 4 bases of the junction left unmatched. CDR1 is SGHRS, CDR2 YFSETQ, per germline. The CDR3 consists of 15 residues. The CDR3 region is CASSLGLAGVETQYF. The CDR3 DNA is TGCGCCAGCAGCTTGGGGCTAGCGGGAGTCGAGACCCAGTACTTC.

The J gene is TRBJ2-1, the V gene TRBV9; D is unclear. The CDR3 totals 16 residues. Germline CDR1 SGDLS, CDR2 YYNGEE. V shed 3 bases and J shed 2 bases, with 15 bases lying between them. The CDR3 nucleotides are TGTGCCAGCAGCGGGCTGCGCGACAACCCCTACAATGAGCAGTTCTTC. Its protein is CASSGLRDNPYNEQFF.

The chain carries TRBV4-1 and TRBJ2-5; 13 nucleotides match TRBD2. With 4 bases clipped from V and 1 base from J, the junction kept 9 bases outside the gene matches. The CDR3 is 18 residues long. CDR1 is MGHRA and CDR2 is YSYEKL in the germline V gene. The DNA for the CDR3 is TGCGCCAGCAGCCTCTGGACTAGCGGGAGTGTCCCCCAAGAGACCCAGTACTTC. It encodes CASSLWTSGSVPQETQYF.

The chain combines TRBV7-9 with TRBJ2-1; 10 bases are a match to TRBD1. This CDR3 has 15 residues. Per the germline V gene, CDR1 is SEHNR and CDR2 is FQNEAQ (reference sequence). V gave up 6 bases and J gave up 6 bases; unmatched junction bases: 8. CDR3 coding DNA: TGTGCCAGCAGTCCCGGACAGGGGGTTATCAATGAGCAGTTCTTC. It specifies CASSPGQGVINEQFF.